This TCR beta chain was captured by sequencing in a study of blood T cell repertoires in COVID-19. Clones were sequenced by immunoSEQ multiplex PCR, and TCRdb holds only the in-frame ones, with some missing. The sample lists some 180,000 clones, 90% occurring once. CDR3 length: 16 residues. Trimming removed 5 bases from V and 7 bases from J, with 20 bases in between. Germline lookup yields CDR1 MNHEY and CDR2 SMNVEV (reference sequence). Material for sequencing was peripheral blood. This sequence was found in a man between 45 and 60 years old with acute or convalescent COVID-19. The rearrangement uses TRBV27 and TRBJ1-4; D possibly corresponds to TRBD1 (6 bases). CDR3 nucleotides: TGTGCCAGCAGTCCTTTTGTGACAGGCGGGAGTGAAAAACTGTTTTTT. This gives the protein CASSPFVTGGSEKLFF.